This TCR beta chain was documented in a study of graft-versus-host responses after intestinal transplantation. Study at large: Among the recipients, all got anti-thymocyte globulin induction and then tacrolimus and steroids for 3 to 4 years. Broader study findings: Circulating GvH clone levels at their peak were associated with HvG declines (early post-transplant). Analysis identified GvH clones in recipient marrow, with some appearing first in ileum or blood.

Sequencing used immunoSEQ multiplex PCR; TCRdb keeps in-frame clones, though not all of them. This table has about 39,000 clones, more than 85% appearing once. V dropped 0 bases and J dropped 4 bases, with 16 bases sitting between them. Germline values: CDR1 MNHNY, CDR2 SVGAGI (reference sequence). The CDR3 consists of 16 residues. This clone was seen just once. Its antigen is undetermined. The clonotype was recovered from a human donor who was the organ donor for an intestinal transplant. The sequences come from unstimulated CD8+ T cells sorted from spleen or lymph node cells, collected before transplant. The chain couples TRBV6-6 to TRBJ2-7; D might be TRBD1 (5 bases). The CDR3 loop is CASSYSTDPYRYEQYF. The CDR3 nucleotides read TGTGCCAGCAGTTACTCGACAGATCCCTACCGGTACGAGCAGTACTTC.